This T cell receptor beta chain was observed in a study of blood T cell repertoires in COVID-19. The CDR3 is 15 residues long. Germline V gene lookup returns CDR1 SNHLY and CDR2 FYNNEI. The V end lost 3 bases, the J end lost 1 base, and 12 bases lay between the germline ends. Using immunoSEQ multiplex PCR, the repertoire was profiled, and TCRdb retains in-frame clones only, with some absent. The sample has some 350,000 clones; over 80% are singletons. The chain is built from TRBV2 and TRBJ1-2; D not certain. The source of this sequence is a man aged 25-40 years who had recovered from COVID-19. The sequenced sample consisted of PBMCs or T cells enriched from blood (not recorded which). The CDR3 DNA reads TGTGCCAGCAGTGAGTGGTTAGGACTTAACTATGGCTACACCTTC. It specifies CASSEWLGLNYGYTF. Full variable domain (missing parts from reference TRBV2 and TRBJ1-2): EPEVTQTPSHQVTQMGQEVILRCVPISNHLYFYWYRQILGQKVEFLVSFYNNEISEKSEIFDDQFSVERPDGSNFTLKIRSTKLEDSAMYFCASSEWLGLNYGYTFGSGTRLTVV.